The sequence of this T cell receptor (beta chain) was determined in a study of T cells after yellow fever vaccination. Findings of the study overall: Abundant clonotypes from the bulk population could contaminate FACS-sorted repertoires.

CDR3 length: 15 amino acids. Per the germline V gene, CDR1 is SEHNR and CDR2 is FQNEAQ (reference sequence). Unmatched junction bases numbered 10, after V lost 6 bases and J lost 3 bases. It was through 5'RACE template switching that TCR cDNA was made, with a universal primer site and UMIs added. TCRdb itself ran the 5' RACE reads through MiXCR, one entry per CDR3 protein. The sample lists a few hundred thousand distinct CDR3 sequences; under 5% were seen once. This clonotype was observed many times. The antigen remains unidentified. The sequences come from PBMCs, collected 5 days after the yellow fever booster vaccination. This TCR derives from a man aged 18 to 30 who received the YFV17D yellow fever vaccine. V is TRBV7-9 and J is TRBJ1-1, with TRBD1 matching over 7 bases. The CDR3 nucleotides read TGTGCCAGCAGTAATGAGGGGGCAAGGGACACTGAAGCTTTCTTT. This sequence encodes CASSNEGARDTEAFF.